Listed below are T cell receptor beta chains from one sample, sequenced in a study of T cell responses to AZD1222 COVID-19 vaccine. Clones were read by immunoSEQ multiplex PCR, and TCRdb kept only the in-frame ones, dropping some. The data show about 110,000 clones, 85% to 95% seen once. The sample here was peripheral blood, taken on day 0 of AZD1222 vaccination. The receptors shown here come from an adult in good health. Each CDR3 is given with its conserved first and last residue. A D gene is named only where the DNA matches it firmly. Not all rows give a size; the values are once, few, many and, for expanded clones, a class.

d_call j_call clone_size v_call cdr3_aa cdr3_nt
TRBD1 TRBJ2-1 . TRBV7-9 CASSARGQVIYNEQFF TGTGCCAGCAGCGCAAGAGGACAGGTCATCTACAATGAGCAGTTCTTC
. TRBJ1-2 . TRBV29-1 CSVEGALSYGYTF TGCAGCGTTGAAGGGGCACTTAGCTATGGCTACACCTTC
. TRBJ2-2 . TRBV6-5 CASAPPLGRELFF TGTGCCAGCGCCCCCCCGCTGGGGCGGGAGCTGTTTTTT
. TRBJ1-5 . TRBV3-1/TRBV3-2 CASSQDGGQPQHF TGTGCCAGCAGCCAAGACGGCGGTCAGCCCCAGCATTTT
TRBD1 TRBJ2-1 . TRBV6-2/TRBV6-3 CASSWETGNHEQFF TGTGCCAGCAGTTGGGAGACAGGGAACCATGAGCAGTTCTTC
. TRBJ1-2 . TRBV6-5 CASSPPGLRSGGYTF TGTGCCAGCAGTCCCCCCGGGCTCCGAAGTGGCGGCTACACCTTC
TRBD2 TRBJ2-2 . TRBV5-4 CAATSGGAELFF TGTGCCGCCACTAGCGGGGGGGCGGAGCTGTTTTTT
TRBD1 TRBJ1-5 . TRBV7-9 CASSPTGGLNQPQHF TGTGCCAGCAGCCCGACAGGGGGTCTCAATCAGCCCCAGCATTTT
. TRBJ1-6 . TRBV2 CASIPLGGNSPLHF TGTGCCAGCATCCCCTTAGGGGGAAATTCACCCCTCCACTTT
TRBD1 TRBJ2-7 . TRBV10-3 CAISVRGRHYEQYF TGTGCCATCAGTGTCAGGGGGCGTCACTACGAGCAGTACTTC
TRBD1 TRBJ1-1 . TRBV28 CAISTGTKTEAFF TGTGCCATTTCGACAGGGACGAAGACTGAAGCTTTCTTT
TRBD1 TRBJ1-1 . TRBV5-8 CASSFRDRNTEAFF TGTGCCAGCAGCTTCCGGGACAGGAACACTGAAGCTTTCTTT
TRBD2 TRBJ2-1 . TRBV5-1 CASSLAGSGTFNEQFF TGCGCCAGCAGCTTGGCCGGTAGCGGGACATTCAATGAGCAGTTCTTC
TRBD1 TRBJ2-3 . TRBV3-1/TRBV3-2 CASSPRTGYGTDTQYF TGTGCCAGCAGCCCCCGGACAGGGTACGGCACAGATACGCAGTATTTT
. TRBJ2-2 . TRBV6-5 CASRDRTNTGELFF TGTGCCAGCAGAGACAGGACCAACACCGGGGAGCTGTTTTTT
. TRBJ2-3 once TRBV18 CASSPGGTVEADTQYF TGTGCCAGCTCACCTGGCGGGACGGTGGAGGCAGATACGCAGTATTTT
. TRBJ1-1 few TRBV4-1 CASSQAWRGRTEAFF TGCGCCAGCAGCCAAGCTTGGAGGGGCCGTACTGAAGCTTTCTTT
TRBD1 TRBJ1-5 . TRBV5-8 CASTSGTGAIYSNQPQHF TGTGCCAGCACATCCGGGACAGGGGCGATCTATAGCAATCAGCCCCAGCATTTT
. TRBJ1-1 . TRBV5-1 CASSFTVNTEAFF TGCGCCAGCAGCTTCACAGTGAACACTGAAGCTTTCTTT
TRBD1 TRBJ2-7 . TRBV30 CAWAKTGTGKGEQYF TGTGCCTGGGCGAAGACCGGGACAGGGAAAGGCGAGCAGTACTTC
TRBD1 TRBJ2-2 once TRBV19 CASRRTGDGELFF TGTGCCAGTAGACGGACAGGGGATGGGGAGCTGTTTTTT
TRBD1 TRBJ2-5 . TRBV7-3 CASSFTGGGETQYF TGTGCCAGCAGCTTTACAGGGGGCGGGGAGACCCAGTACTTC
. TRBJ1-3 . TRBV7-8 CASSLAPGLSSGNTIYF TGTGCCAGCAGCTTAGCTCCGGGCCTTTCCTCTGGAAACACCATATATTTT
. TRBJ1-2 . TRBV27 CASGLRPYDGYTF TGTGCCAGCGGTCTCAGACCTTACGATGGCTACACCTTC
. TRBJ2-7 . TRBV6-5 CASSYSVGEQYF TGTGCCAGCAGTTATTCGGTAGGGGAGCAGTACTTC
. TRBJ1-1 . TRBV5-6 CASSLPGTRNTEAFF TGTGCCAGCAGCCTCCCCGGGACGAGGAACACTGAAGCTTTCTTT
. TRBJ2-3 . TRBV3-1/TRBV3-2 CASTPGGQSTDTQYF TGTGCCAGCACTCCTGGAGGGCAGAGCACAGATACGCAGTATTTT
. TRBJ1-1 . TRBV10-1 CASSETGTRAFF TGCGCCAGCAGTGAAACCGGGACTCGAGCTTTCTTT
. TRBJ1-6 . TRBV19 CASSAETRNSPLHF TGTGCCAGTAGTGCAGAAACGCGGAATTCACCCCTCCACTTT
. TRBJ1-2 . TRBV30 CAWNRNGYTF TGTGCCTGGAACAGAAATGGCTACACCTTC
TRBD2 TRBJ2-7 . TRBV6-4 CASSDSQTSGPNYEQYF TGTGCCAGCAGTGACTCCCAGACTAGCGGGCCGAACTACGAGCAGTACTTC
. TRBJ1-1 . TRBV7-8 CASSPPGNTEAFF TGTGCCAGCAGCCCTCCAGGGAACACTGAAGCTTTCTTT
. TRBJ1-1 . TRBV6-6 CASSYSQGTVEAFF TGTGCCAGCAGTTACTCACAGGGAACCGTTGAAGCTTTCTTT
. TRBJ1-6 . TRBV19 CASSIVDNSPLHF TGTGCCAGTAGTATTGTGGATAATTCACCCCTCCACTTT
TRBD2 TRBJ2-3 . TRBV29-1 CSDVAGITDTQYF TGCAGCGATGTAGCGGGGATCACAGATACGCAGTATTTT
. TRBJ2-1 . TRBV5-4 CASRRTHPNYNEQFF TGTGCCAGCAGGAGGACACATCCAAACTACAATGAGCAGTTCTTC
TRBD2 TRBJ2-5 . TRBV28 CASSLVWLAGASETQYF TGTGCCAGCAGCCTTGTATGGCTAGCGGGGGCCAGTGAGACCCAGTACTTC